Below, one TCR beta chain is given with its context. The authors' processing: The assay estimated nucleated cells by amplifying reference gene primers. TCRdb's copy holds only in-frame clones and misses some; the assay was immunoSEQ multiplex PCR. V and J calls and clone size are copied from that table; D and trimming were computed from the DNA. The sample has around 65,000 clones; 65% to 80% are singletons. This entry comes from a study of blood T cell repertoires in COVID-19. V was clipped by 2 bases and J by 2 bases; unmatched bases: 6. CDR1 and CDR2 (germline): SGHTA, FQGTGA. CDR3 size: 16 residues.

Source material: peripheral blood. The chain employs TRBV7-3 and TRBJ2-3, with 8 positions matching TRBD2. This receptor was taken from a woman at least 80 years old with active or convalescent COVID-19. The CDR3 region is CASSLFGGGTTDTQYF. CDR3 bases: TGTGCCAGCAGCTTATTTGGCGGGGGGACCACAGATACGCAGTATTTT.